The source of this T cell receptor beta chain is a study of control samples from healthy donors and cancer patients. With regard to this clone: One junction end does not reproduce the germline sequence, and a read error may be involved.

Method: immunoSEQ multiplex PCR; TCRdb's copy keeps in-frame clones and lacks some. The sample holds about 190,000 clones. Germline V gene data show CDR1 as SSHAT and CDR2 as FNYEAQ (reference sequence). CDR3 length equals 15 residues. This chain joins TRBV7-7 and TRBJ2-7, with 12 nucleotides matching TRBD1. Sequencing input: blood. This sequence originates from a woman aged 30 to 39 in good health. The CDR3 DNA sequence: TGTGCTAGCAGCTCAGGGACAGGGGGCGCGGGGGAGCAGTACTTC. The encoded protein is CASSSGTGGAGEQYF.